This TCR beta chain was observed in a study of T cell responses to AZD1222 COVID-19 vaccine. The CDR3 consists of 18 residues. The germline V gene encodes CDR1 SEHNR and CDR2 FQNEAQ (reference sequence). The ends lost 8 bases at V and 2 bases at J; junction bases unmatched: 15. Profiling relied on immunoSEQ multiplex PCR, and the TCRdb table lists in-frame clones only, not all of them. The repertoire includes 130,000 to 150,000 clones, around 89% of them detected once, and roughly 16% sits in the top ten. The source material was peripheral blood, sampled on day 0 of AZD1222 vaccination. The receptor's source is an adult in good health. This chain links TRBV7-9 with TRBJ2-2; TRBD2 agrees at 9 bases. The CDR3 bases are TGTGCCAGCCAGACCCCCGGGACTAGCAGTCCAAACACCGGGGAGCTGTTTTTT. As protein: CASQTPGTSSPNTGELFF. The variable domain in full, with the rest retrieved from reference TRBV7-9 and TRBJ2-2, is DTGVSQNPRHKITKRGQNVTFRCDPISEHNRLYWYRQTLGQGPEFLTYFQNEAQLEKSRLLSDRFSAERPKGSFSTLEIQRTEQGDSAMYLCASQTPGTSSPNTGELFFGEGSRLTVL.